The clone carrying this TCR beta chain was seen more than once but under ten times. These data originate in a study of T-cell reconstitution after alpha-beta-depleted transplantation in children. The CDR3 runs to 12 residues. The V end lost 8 bases, the J end lost 3 bases, and 7 bases lay between the germline ends. CDR1 SGHVS and CDR2 FNYEAQ come from the germline V gene. Library preparation (for TCRbeta) was performed with unique molecular identifiers. TCRdb used MiXCR to reprocess the PCR reads, holding one entry per CDR3 protein. Of fewer than 450,000 distinct CDR3 sequences detected, about 16% appear once; the ten largest clones hold just over 40%.

This TCR came from a male patient under 10 years old who had a stem cell transplant for acute lymphoblastic leukemia, so the T cells may come from the graft donor. The specimen was PBMCs, mostly from graft donor cells, collected 360 days after TCRalphabeta/CD19-depleted stem cell transplant. This rearrangement joins TRBV7-6 to TRBJ1-4; D call uncertain. CDR3 residues: CASSWANEKLFF. CDR3 nucleotides: TGTGCCAGCTCTTGGGCTAATGAAAAACTGTTTTTT.